These 20 T cell receptor beta chains originate from one sample sequenced in a study of human T cells and chemical hapten exposure. TCRdb re-called the RACE reads with MiXCR, one entry per CDR3 protein. The data show some 62,000 distinct CDR3 sequences, with 9.5% to 11% seen just once and about 2% held by the top ten. Time point denoted: patch test 3, about 24 weeks after DPC sensitization. Treatment in this sample: therapeutic diphenylcyclopropenone sensitization with weekly scalp DPC. The sequenced sample was whole blood, obtained in connection with sensitization to the hapten diphenylcyclopropenone (DPC). These receptors were collected from a woman in her twenties or thirties with alopecia areata. Some clones in this sample may be carry-over from other donors' samples.

This clonotype was recorded a few times. The chain employs TRBV6-5 and TRBJ1-1; D is possibly TRBD1 (6 bases). This CDR3 spans 14 amino acids. Germline-derived CDR1 and CDR2 are MNHEY and SVGAGI. V shed 6 bases and J shed 6 bases, with 17 bases lying between them. CDR3 in DNA: TGTGCCAGCAGCTTACGTCGGACAGACTCTGAAGCTTTCTTT. It is translated as CASSLRRTDSEAFF.

The chain couples TRBV5-1 to TRBJ2-2, with 11 bases fitting TRBD2. J lost 5 bases, V lost 4 bases, and 7 bases had no gene match. The CDR3 consists of 16 residues. CDR1 SGHRS and CDR2 YFSETQ come from the germline V gene. CDR3 nucleotide sequence: TGCGCCAGCAGCCTACCTCTAGCGGGAGGAACCGGGGAGCTGTTTTTT. Its translation is CASSLPLAGGTGELFF. The full variable domain, in which reference TRBV5-1 and TRBJ2-2 provide the parts outside the CDR3, is KAGVTQTPRYLIKTRGQQVTLSCSPISGHRSVSWYQQTPGQGLQFLFEYFSETQRNKGNFPGRFSGRQFSNSRSEMNVSTLELGDSALYLCASSLPLAGGTGELFFGEGSRLTVL.

The chain couples TRBV7-9 to TRBJ2-3; D remains unclear. Trimming took 5 bases from V and 4 from J, leaving 10 bases between them. Germline lookup yields CDR1 SEHNR and CDR2 FQNEAQ (reference sequence). The CDR3 sequence is 13 residues long. CDR3 amino acids: CASSPFTPDTQYF. The CDR3 DNA is TGTGCCAGCAGCCCATTTACTCCAGATACGCAGTATTTT.

This clonotype was found a few times. This chain links TRBV5-1 with TRBJ2-7; no clear D gene. Trimming left V 0 bases short and J 2 bases short, with 12 bases between. CDR3 length: 15 residues. Germline V gene lookup returns CDR1 SGHRS and CDR2 YFSETQ. The CDR3 DNA reads as TGCGCCAGCAGCTTGGAGATGTGGGGTCCCTACGAGCAGTACTTC. Its protein is CASSLEMWGPYEQYF.

The chain has TRBV28 and TRBJ1-2; 7 nucleotides match TRBD1. CDR1 is MDHEN and CDR2 is SYDVKM in the germline V gene. This CDR3 comprises 14 residues. Losses at the gene ends were 5 bases for V and 4 bases for J; bases not matched to a gene: 7. CDR3 protein: CASSTIDRVYGYTF. CDR3 sequence (DNA): TGTGCCAGCAGTACCATCGACAGGGTCTATGGCTACACCTTC.

This clonotype was counted ten times or more. This chain connects TRBV7-2 to TRBJ2-5, with 7 nucleotides matching TRBD1. The germline gives CDR1 SGHTA, CDR2 FQGNSA. V shed 1 base, J shed 1 base, and the junction held 6 bases outside the gene matches. The CDR3 spans 16 residues. The CDR3: CASSLGAGGFQETQYF. The CDR3 nucleotides are TGTGCCAGCAGCTTAGGGGCAGGGGGTTTCCAAGAGACCCAGTACTTC.

The V and J genes are TRBV5-1 and TRBJ2-3, with D possibly being TRBD1 or TRBD2 (5 bases each). The V gene lost 4 bases and the J gene lost 8 bases, with 17 bases spanning the gap. The CDR3 length is 14 residues. CDR1 and CDR2 (germline): SGHRS, YFSETQ. The DNA of the CDR3 is TGCGCCAGCAGCCTAAGGGACCCGCTGGGTACGCAGTATTTT. Translation gives CASSLRDPLGTQYF.

The chain carries TRBV18 and TRBJ1-2; 7 nucleotides line up with TRBD1. In germline, CDR1 is KGHSH, CDR2 LQKENI. The junction had 4 bases not matched to a gene; V was cut back by 0 bases and J by 0 bases. CDR3 length: 16 residues. The CDR3 reads CASSPPGQSTNYGYTF. CDR3 DNA sequence: TGTGCCAGCTCACCACCGGGACAGAGTACTAACTATGGCTACACCTTC.

This clonotype was picked up many times. The J gene is TRBJ2-1, the V gene TRBV4-2; a possible D gene is TRBD2 (6 bases). The CDR3 consists of 15 residues. Trimming left V 0 bases short and J 7 bases short, with 13 bases between. Germline V gene sequence: CDR1 LGHNA, CDR2 YNFKEQ. The CDR3 loop is CASSQERRGENEQFF. The CDR3, as DNA: TGTGCCAGCAGCCAAGAGAGGCGGGGTGAGAATGAGCAGTTCTTC.

The chain joins TRBV27 to TRBJ1-3; D is uncertain. The germline V and J ends were trimmed by 2 bases and 1 base, with 9 bases remaining between them. The length of the CDR3 is 15 residues. Germline CDR1 and CDR2: MNHEY and SMNVEV (reference sequence). CDR3: CASSLAGLSGNTIYF. The CDR3 DNA sequence: TGTGCCAGCAGTTTAGCAGGACTTTCTGGAAACACCATATATTTT.

This clonotype was seen a handful of times. J is TRBJ2-1 and V is TRBV6-6; 9 nucleotides align to TRBD2. CDR3 size: 14 residues. V dropped 7 bases and J dropped 6; count of bases not matched to a gene: 7. Per germline, CDR1 MNHNY and CDR2 SVGAGI (reference sequence). CDR3 residues: CASTPPSGANEQFF. CDR3 nucleotide sequence: TGTGCCAGCACCCCCCCTAGCGGGGCCAATGAGCAGTTCTTC.

This clonotype was detected a few times. The chain recombines TRBV6-5 with TRBJ2-2; a possible D gene is TRBD1 (5 bases). This CDR3 comprises 11 residues. Per the germline V gene, CDR1 is MNHEY and CDR2 is SVGAGI. V lost 10 bases and J lost 5, with 8 bases in between. CDR3 loop: CATQETGELFF. DNA of the CDR3: TGTGCCACACAGGAGACCGGGGAGCTGTTTTTT.

This clonotype was found many times. The J gene is TRBJ1-6, the V gene TRBV6-6; maybe TRBD1 (6 bases). V gave up 6 bases and J gave up 9 bases, with 21 bases separating them. The germline V gene has CDR1 MNHNY and CDR2 SVGAGI (reference sequence). The CDR3 has 16 amino acids. CDR3: CASRQGVRQVSSPLHF. For the CDR3, the DNA is TGTGCCAGCAGACAGGGTGTGAGACAGGTATCTTCACCCCTCCACTTT.

This clonotype was counted a few times. The chain has TRBV6-5 and TRBJ2-2, with 9 nucleotides matching TRBD1. J gave up 2 bases and V 1 base, and 5 bases lay outside the gene matches. CDR1 is MNHEY, CDR2 SVGAGI, per germline. The CDR3 contains 17 residues. The CDR3 loop is CASSYFGQGTNTGELFF. The CDR3 DNA reads TGTGCCAGCAGTTACTTCGGACAGGGGACAAACACCGGGGAGCTGTTTTTT.

The chain combines TRBV3-1 with TRBJ2-1; a possible D gene is TRBD2 (7 bases). Germline lookup yields CDR1 LGHDT and CDR2 YNNKEL (reference sequence). Trimming pared 4 bases from V and 8 bases from J, leaving 21 bases between. The CDR3 is 16 residues long. This chain's CDR3 is CASSRPGWGGTHEQFF. The CDR3 DNA follows: TGTGCCAGCAGCCGCCCCGGGTGGGGGGGCACACATGAGCAGTTCTTC.

Ten or more counts support this clonotype. The chain links TRBV30 to TRBJ1-1; D remains unclear. The CDR3 is 14 amino acids. Per germline, CDR1 GTSNPN and CDR2 SVGIG (reference sequence). V was clipped by 1 base and J by 1 base, with 10 bases between them. The CDR3 DNA reads as TGTGCCTGGAGTGGACTTTCTCGGAACACTGAAGCTTTCTTT. Protein: CAWSGLSRNTEAFF.

This clonotype was counted ten times or more. The chain links TRBV6-5 to TRBJ1-1; D is perhaps TRBD1 (5 bases). CDR3 length equals 12 residues. CDR1 is MNHEY and CDR2 is SVGAGI in the germline V gene. Trimming removed 0 bases from V and 7 bases from J, with 6 bases in between. The CDR3 region has the DNA TGTGCCAGCAGTTACTCGGGACTTGAAGCTTTCTTT. Protein product: CASSYSGLEAFF.

The sample holds many counts of this clonotype. This chain joins TRBV27 and TRBJ2-7, with 8 nucleotides matching TRBD1. The CDR3 consists of 15 residues. Trimming cost V 7 bases and J 0 bases; bases outside gene matches: 8. Germline lookup yields CDR1 MNHEY and CDR2 SMNVEV (reference sequence). This chain's CDR3 is CASKPRQGSSYEQYF. In DNA form, the CDR3 reads TGTGCCAGCAAACCTCGACAGGGGAGCTCCTACGAGCAGTACTTC.

The gene calls are TRBV20-1 and TRBJ2-3; TRBD2 agrees at 8 bases. J lost 6 bases, V lost 2 bases, and 13 bases had no gene match. CDR3 length: 16 residues. Per germline, CDR1 DFQATT and CDR2 SNEGSKA (reference sequence). This chain's CDR3 is CSARRPGLGAPDTQYF. CDR3 sequence (DNA): TGCAGTGCTAGACGCCCGGGACTAGGCGCACCGGATACGCAGTATTTT.

This rearrangement joins TRBV20-1 to TRBJ1-2; D uncertain. CDR1 is DFQATT and CDR2 is SNEGSKA in the germline V gene (reference sequence). CDR3 length equals 14 residues. Deletions cut 1 base from V and 8 bases from J, with 17 bases between. As DNA, the CDR3 is TGCAGTGCTAGAGCCACGGGCCAACCTGCGGGCTACACCTTC. Its protein is CSARATGQPAGYTF.